This is a list of T cell receptor beta chains from one sample in a study of beta chain features in type 1 diabetes. Sequenced by immunoSEQ multiplex PCR; TCRdb stores in-frame clones only, minus some. The top ten clones hold roughly 1.9% of a sample with 150,000 to 160,000 clones, around 10% of them seen once. The sample comprised central memory CD4+ T cells from blood. These receptors were taken from a man aged 18 to 29 in good health. Both conserved end residues are part of each CDR3. A D gene is named only where the DNA matches it firmly. Size tells how often a clone was seen (once, few, many) or the class of an expanded clone, and some rows leave it out.

few	-	TRBJ2-5	TRBV29-1	CSVDGAGSGTIQETQYF	TGCAGCGTGGATGGAGCGGGGTCAGGGACAATCCAAGAGACCCAGTACTTC
-	-	TRBJ2-5	TRBV4-2	CASSQRLDGGETQYF	TGTGCCAGCAGCCAAAGGTTGGACGGTGGAGAGACCCAGTACTTC
few	TRBD1	TRBJ1-3	TRBV28	CASFPRGQGAGVAGNTIYF	TGTGCCTCCTTCCCCCGAGGGCAGGGGGCAGGGGTAGCTGGAAACACCATATATTTT
few	-	TRBJ2-3	TRBV7-3	CASSLTPVSTDTQYF	TGTGCCAGCAGCTTAACACCGGTCAGCACAGATACGCAGTATTTT
-	-	TRBJ2-1	TRBV7-8	CACYREHNEQFF	TGTGCCTGCTACAGGGAACACAATGAGCAGTTCTTC
few	TRBD1	TRBJ2-7	TRBV4-3	CASSKGAGGTYEQYF	TGCGCCAGCAGCAAAGGGGCAGGGGGAACCTACGAGCAGTACTTC
-	TRBD1	TRBJ2-6	TRBV4-3	CASSKGLTGGNVLTF	TGCGCCAGCAGCAAAGGCCTGACAGGGGGGAACGTCCTGACTTTC
-	-	TRBJ2-1	TRBV7-3	CASSLITDNEQFF	TGTGCCAGCAGCTTAATCACTGACAATGAGCAGTTCTTC
few	TRBD1	TRBJ2-7	TRBV7-2	CASSLGRGQASF	TGTGCCAGCAGCTTAGGTAGGGGACAGGCCTCTTTC
-	-	TRBJ2-3	TRBV28	CASSLPAARDTQYF	TGTGCCAGCAGTTTGCCGGCCGCCCGGGATACGCAGTATTTT
-	-	TRBJ2-7	TRBV10-3	CAISAPSGGLSYEQYF	TGTGCCATCAGTGCACCCAGTGGGGGCTTGTCCTACGAGCAGTACTTC
few	-	TRBJ2-1	TRBV27	CASSFIPRQFF	TGTGCCAGCAGTTTTATACCAAGGCAGTTCTTC
-	TRBD1	TRBJ2-7	TRBV28	CASSPSTGMRYEQYF	TGTGCCAGCAGCCCCTCGACAGGGATGCGCTACGAGCAGTACTTC
few	TRBD1	TRBJ2-3	TRBV28	CASTRGQGSLTDTQYF	TGTGCCAGCACCAGAGGACAGGGGTCTCTCACAGATACGCAGTATTTT
-	-	TRBJ2-7	TRBV28	CASVLRDHYEQYF	TGTGCCAGTGTCCTCCGGGACCACTACGAGCAGTACTTC
few	TRBD2	TRBJ2-3	TRBV6-4	CASSDSRRGVADTQYF	TGTGCCAGCAGTGACTCGAGGCGGGGGGTTGCAGATACGCAGTATTTT
few	TRBD2	TRBJ2-3	TRBV13	CASSLVGLAGVSDTQYF	TGTGCCAGCAGCTTAGTGGGGCTAGCGGGAGTCTCAGATACGCAGTATTTT
many	TRBD1	TRBJ2-1	TRBV10-3	CAISEPGQGGNEQFF	TGTGCCATCAGTGAGCCCGGACAGGGCGGGAATGAGCAGTTCTTC
few	TRBD1	TRBJ1-2	TRBV6-5	CASSYRGHYGYTF	TGTGCCAGCAGTTACAGGGGGCACTATGGCTACACCTTC
-	TRBD1	TRBJ1-1	TRBV7-3	CASSSRQGAEAFF	TGTGCCAGCAGCTCCAGACAGGGGGCGGAAGCTTTCTTT
many	TRBD1	TRBJ2-7	TRBV7-2	CASSPQSGQPYEQYF	TGTGCCAGCAGCCCTCAATCGGGACAGCCCTACGAGCAGTACTTC
few	-	TRBJ2-2	TRBV7-9	CASSQTTRTGELFF	TGTGCCAGCAGCCAGACTACACGGACCGGGGAGCTGTTTTTT
-	TRBD1	TRBJ1-2	TRBV9	CASSKRTGPPGYTF	TGTGCCAGCAGCAAGCGGACAGGGCCACCTGGCTACACCTTC
-	TRBD1	TRBJ2-7	TRBV2	CASSDRQGSSYEQYF	TGTGCCAGCAGTGACCGACAGGGGAGTAGCTACGAGCAGTACTTC
few	-	TRBJ2-7	TRBV4-3	CASSQDGYEQYF	TGCGCCAGCAGCCAAGACGGTTACGAGCAGTACTTC
-	-	TRBJ2-1	TRBV5-1	CASSLFGEQFF	TGCGCCAGCAGCTTGTTTGGGGAGCAGTTCTTC
-	-	TRBJ2-5	TRBV7-9	CASSHRGIQQGTQYF	TGTGCCAGCAGCCACCGGGGGATTCAGCAAGGGACCCAGTACTTC
-	-	TRBJ1-5	TRBV30	CAWSRQSNQPQHF	TGTGCCTGGAGTAGGCAGAGCAATCAGCCCCAGCATTTT
few	-	TRBJ2-5	TRBV4-1	CASSQLGRIQETQYF	TGCGCCAGCAGCCAATTGGGACGGATCCAAGAGACCCAGTACTTC
-	TRBD1	TRBJ2-7	TRBV28	CASSWGQGSGEQYF	TGTGCCAGCAGTTGGGGACAGGGGTCTGGCGAGCAGTACTTC
few	TRBD1	TRBJ1-1	TRBV29-1	CSVVGRTGTEAFF	TGCAGCGTTGTAGGTCGGACAGGGACTGAAGCTTTCTTT
few	TRBD1	TRBJ1-2	TRBV19	CASSTEGGLGYGYTF	TGTGCCAGTAGTACCGAAGGGGGCCTTGGCTATGGCTACACCTTC
few	-	TRBJ2-3	TRBV29-1	CSLRVRPGTDTQYF	TGCAGCCTGAGGGTAAGGCCCGGCACAGATACGCAGTATTTT
few	-	TRBJ2-3	TRBV9	CASSPPSDTQYF	TGTGCCAGCAGCCCCCCATCAGATACGCAGTATTTT
-	-	TRBJ2-7	TRBV4-2	CASSQEDSRSSYEQYF	TGTGCCAGCAGCCAGGAGGACAGCCGAAGCTCCTACGAGCAGTACTTC
-	TRBD2	TRBJ2-1	TRBV5-1	CASSPTSGGYNEQFF	TGCGCCAGCAGCCCAACTAGCGGGGGCTACAATGAGCAGTTCTTC
-	TRBD2	TRBJ2-3	TRBV9	CASSVGPAGGPPDTQYF	TGTGCCAGCAGCGTAGGCCCGGCGGGAGGGCCTCCAGATACGCAGTATTTT
few	-	TRBJ2-1	TRBV6-6	CAISGGRNEQFF	TGTGCCATCAGTGGAGGAAGGAATGAGCAGTTCTTC
-	-	TRBJ1-4	TRBV9	CASSVAGNEKLFF	TGTGCCAGCAGCGTAGCGGGTAATGAAAAACTGTTTTTT
-	TRBD1	TRBJ1-6	TRBV30	CAWSITTTGERSYNSPLHF	TGTGCCTGGAGTATCACTACTACAGGGGAGAGGTCCTATAATTCACCCCTCCACTTT
few	TRBD2	TRBJ2-7	TRBV5-1	CASSRILSGSKHEQYF	TGCGCCAGCAGCCGCATTTTAAGCGGGAGCAAACACGAGCAGTACTTC
few	-	TRBJ1-2	TRBV15	CATSRDNRAGGYTF	TGTGCCACCAGCAGAGATAACAGGGCTGGGGGCTACACCTTC
-	-	TRBJ2-4	TRBV5-1	CASSLVQGGNIQYF	TGCGCCAGCAGCTTGGTGCAGGGTGGAAACATTCAGTACTTC